This T cell receptor (beta chain) originates from a study of blood T cell repertoires in COVID-19. Enrolment of Seattle patients took place during active infection, and they were followed longitudinally. The germline V gene encodes CDR1 LGHNA and CDR2 YSLEER. V shed 0 bases and J 3 bases; nucleotides not matched to a gene: 10. The CDR3 length is 17 residues. The protocol was immunoSEQ multiplex PCR, while the TCRdb copy is restricted to in-frame clones and leaves out a portion. Of about 56,000 clones detected, roughly 89% appear once; the ten largest clones hold 43%. This clone was counted a few times.

This TCR derives from a woman aged 55-70 years with COVID-19, enrolled during active disease. The rearrangement links TRBV4-3 to TRBJ2-7, with 8 bases aligning to TRBD2. The sequenced sample was peripheral blood. CDR3 in DNA: TGCGCCAGCAGCCAAGATCGGGATAGCGGGAACTACTACGAGCAGTACTTC. Translating it yields CASSQDRDSGNYYEQYF.